This T cell receptor (beta chain) appears in the sequencing data of a study of shared clonotypes between healthy human individuals. Study-wide context: CD4 naive and CD4 memory each took three plates per donor, while CD8 naive took two and CD8 memory one.

Points on this clone: The antigen is unknown.

This table comes from immunoSEQ multiplex PCR, and its TCRdb copy is limited to in-frame clones, with some not included. Here the sample spans about 2.4 million clones, around 94% being singletons. Whole-study results and caveats: Estimated richness was generally greater in naive than memory subsets. When naive CD4 clonotypes were compared across several donors, approximately 4.9% were shared. Sampling covered nothing but blood. Tissue TCR repertoires likely differ from those found in blood.

The CDR3 covers 15 residues. CDR1 SGHRS and CDR2 YFSETQ come from the germline V gene. Trimming removed 1 base at V and 2 bases at J, with 13 bases between. The rearrangement joins TRBV5-1 to TRBJ2-7; D may be TRBD1 or TRBD2 (5 bases each). Sequenced input: naive CD4+ T cells sorted from blood. Subset in this sample: CD45RA+ positively selected. The receptor comes from a man between 18 and 35 years old in good health. CDR3 sequence (DNA): TGCGCCAGCAGCTTGTCGACGGGGCCCACCTACGAGCAGTACTTC. Translated: CASSLSTGPTYEQYF.